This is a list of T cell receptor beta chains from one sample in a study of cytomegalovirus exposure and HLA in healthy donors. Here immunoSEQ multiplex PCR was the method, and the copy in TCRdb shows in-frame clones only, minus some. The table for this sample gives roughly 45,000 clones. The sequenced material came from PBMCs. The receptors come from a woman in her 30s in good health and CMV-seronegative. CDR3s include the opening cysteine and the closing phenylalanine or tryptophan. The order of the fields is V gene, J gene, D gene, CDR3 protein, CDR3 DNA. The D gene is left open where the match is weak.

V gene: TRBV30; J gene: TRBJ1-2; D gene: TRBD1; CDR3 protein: CAWRIRGLVGYTF; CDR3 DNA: TGTGCCTGGAGAATAAGGGGGCTCGTTGGCTACACCTTC
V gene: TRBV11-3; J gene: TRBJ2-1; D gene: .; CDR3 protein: CASSPGLVVGSGNEQFF; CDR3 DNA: TGTGCCAGCAGCCCCGGATTAGTCGTCGGGAGTGGCAATGAGCAGTTCTTC
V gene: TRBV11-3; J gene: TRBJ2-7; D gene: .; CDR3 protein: CASSPTLGGAVEQYF; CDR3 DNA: TGTGCCAGCAGCCCCACCCTAGGGGGGGCGGTGGAGCAGTACTTC
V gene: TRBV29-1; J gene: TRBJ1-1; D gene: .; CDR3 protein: CSVAGFNTEDFF; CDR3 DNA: TGCAGCGTTGCAGGGTTCAACACTGAAGATTTCTTT
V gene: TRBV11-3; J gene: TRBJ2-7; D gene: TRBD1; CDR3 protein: CASSRKGTGGYEQYF; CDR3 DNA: TGTGCCAGCAGCCGAAAAGGGACAGGGGGCTACGAGCAGTACTTC
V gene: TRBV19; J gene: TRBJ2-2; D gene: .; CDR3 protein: CASSPLQGTRELFF; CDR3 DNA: TGTGCCAGTAGTCCGCTCCAGGGGACGAGGGAGCTGTTTTTT
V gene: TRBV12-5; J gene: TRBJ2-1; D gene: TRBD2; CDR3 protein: CASGFFVTVLVTSGGNEQFF; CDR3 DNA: TGTGCTAGTGGTTTCTTCGTGACAGTCCTAGTTACCTCGGGAGGGAATGAGCAGTTCTTC
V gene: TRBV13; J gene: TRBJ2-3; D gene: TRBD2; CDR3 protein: CASSSPGGMQYF; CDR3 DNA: TGTGCCAGCAGCTCCCCGGGAGGTATGCAGTATTTT
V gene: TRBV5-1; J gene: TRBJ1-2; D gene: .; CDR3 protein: CASSATGTFYGYTF; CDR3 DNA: TGCGCCAGCAGCGCTACAGGAACTTTCTATGGCTACACCTTC
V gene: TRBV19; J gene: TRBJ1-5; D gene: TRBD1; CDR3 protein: CASRDRASNQPQHF; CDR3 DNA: TGTGCCAGTAGGGACAGGGCTAGCAATCAGCCCCAGCATTTT
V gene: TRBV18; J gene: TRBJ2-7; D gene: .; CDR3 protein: CASSRRANYEQYF; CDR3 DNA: TGTGCCAGCTCCCGGAGGGCCAACTACGAGCAGTACTTC
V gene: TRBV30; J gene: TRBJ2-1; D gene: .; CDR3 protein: CAWSARSSSYNEQFF; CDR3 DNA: TGTGCCTGGAGTGCTAGGTCGAGCTCCTACAATGAGCAGTTCTTC
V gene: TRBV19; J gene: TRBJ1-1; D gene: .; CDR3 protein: CASSISRLLNTEAFF; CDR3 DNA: TGTGCCAGTAGTATTTCTCGACTCTTGAACACTGAAGCTTTCTTT
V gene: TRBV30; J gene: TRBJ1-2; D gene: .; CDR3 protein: CAWSAILTRYGYTF; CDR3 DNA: TGTGCCTGGAGTGCTATTCTTACGCGCTATGGCTACACCTTC
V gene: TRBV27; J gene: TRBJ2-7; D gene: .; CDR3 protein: CASSFQDTYEQYF; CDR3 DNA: TGTGCCAGCAGTTTCCAGGATACCTACGAGCAGTACTTC
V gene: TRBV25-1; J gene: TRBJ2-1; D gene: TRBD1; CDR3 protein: CASSAGTGDGYEQFF; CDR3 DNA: TGTGCCAGCAGCGCCGGGACAGGGGACGGGTATGAGCAGTTCTTC
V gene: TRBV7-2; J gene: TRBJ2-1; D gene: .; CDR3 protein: CASNSQAVDNEQFF; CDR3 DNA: TGTGCCAGCAACTCCCAAGCGGTTGACAATGAGCAGTTCTTC
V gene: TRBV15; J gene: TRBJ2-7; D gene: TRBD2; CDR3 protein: CATSRGRGSSYEQYF; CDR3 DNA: TGTGCCACCAGCAGAGGTCGCGGGAGCTCCTACGAGCAGTACTTC
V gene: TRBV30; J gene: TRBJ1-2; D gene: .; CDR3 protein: CARERGMDGYTF; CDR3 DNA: TGTGCCAGGGAAAGGGGAATGGATGGCTACACCTTC
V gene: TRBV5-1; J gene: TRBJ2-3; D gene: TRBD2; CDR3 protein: CASSLRSLAGMEKTDTQYF; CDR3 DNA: TGCGCCAGCAGCTTGCGGTCGCTAGCGGGGATGGAGAAAACAGATACGCAGTATTTT
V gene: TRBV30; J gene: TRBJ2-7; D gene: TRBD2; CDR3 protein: CAWRGTSVVTSSYEQYF; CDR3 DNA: TGTGCCTGGAGGGGGACTAGCGTCGTAACGAGCTCCTACGAGCAGTACTTC
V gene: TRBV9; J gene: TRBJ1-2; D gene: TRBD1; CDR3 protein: CASRGGVDGYTF; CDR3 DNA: TGTGCCAGCCGAGGGGGCGTGGATGGCTACACCTTC
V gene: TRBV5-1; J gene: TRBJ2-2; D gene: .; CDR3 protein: CASSLVSGLGGELFF; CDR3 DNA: TGCGCCAGCAGCTTGGTCTCCGGGTTGGGCGGGGAGCTGTTTTTT
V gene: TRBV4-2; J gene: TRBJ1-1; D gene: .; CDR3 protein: CASSQDQGTRNTEAFF; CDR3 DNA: TGTGCCAGCAGCCAAGATCAGGGGACAAGAAACACTGAAGCTTTCTTT
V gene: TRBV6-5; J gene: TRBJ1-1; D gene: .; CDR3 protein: CASSSGHQGTEAFF; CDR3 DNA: TGTGCCAGCAGTTCCGGACATCAAGGGACTGAAGCTTTCTTT
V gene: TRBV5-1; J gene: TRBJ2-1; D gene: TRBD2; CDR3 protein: CASSLVGGRADNEQFF; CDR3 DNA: TGCGCCAGCAGCTTGGTTGGCGGGAGGGCTGACAATGAGCAGTTCTTC
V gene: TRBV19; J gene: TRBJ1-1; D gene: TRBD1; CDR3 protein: CASSIQGARNTEAFF; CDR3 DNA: TGTGCCAGTAGTATCCAGGGGGCTAGAAACACTGAAGCTTTCTTT
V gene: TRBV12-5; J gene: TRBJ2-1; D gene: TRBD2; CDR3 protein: CASGSPLAGRGSNEQFF; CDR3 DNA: TGTGCTAGTGGTTCCCCCCTAGCGGGTAGAGGTAGCAATGAGCAGTTCTTC
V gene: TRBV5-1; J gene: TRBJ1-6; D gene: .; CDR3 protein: CASSLDAGVMGSPLHF; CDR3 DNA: TGCGCCAGCAGCTTGGACGCAGGGGTTATGGGTTCACCCCTCCACTTT
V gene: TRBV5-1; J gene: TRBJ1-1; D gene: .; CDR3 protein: CASSPGSMNTEAFF; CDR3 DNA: TGCGCCAGCAGCCCAGGGTCCATGAACACTGAAGCTTTCTTT
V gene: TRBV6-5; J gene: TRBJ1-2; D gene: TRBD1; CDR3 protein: CASRPTGGRPGYTF; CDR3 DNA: TGTGCCAGCAGACCCACAGGGGGTCGCCCTGGCTACACCTTC